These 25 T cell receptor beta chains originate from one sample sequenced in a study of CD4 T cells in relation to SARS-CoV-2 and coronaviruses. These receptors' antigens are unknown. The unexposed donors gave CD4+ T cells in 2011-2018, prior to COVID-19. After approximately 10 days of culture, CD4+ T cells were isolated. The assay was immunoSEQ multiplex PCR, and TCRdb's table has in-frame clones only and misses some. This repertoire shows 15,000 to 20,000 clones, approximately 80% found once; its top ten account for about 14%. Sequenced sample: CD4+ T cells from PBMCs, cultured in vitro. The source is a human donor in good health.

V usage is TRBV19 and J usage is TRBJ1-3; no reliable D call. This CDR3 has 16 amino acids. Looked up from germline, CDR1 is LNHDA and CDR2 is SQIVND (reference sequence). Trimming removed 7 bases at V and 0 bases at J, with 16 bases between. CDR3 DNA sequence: TGTGCCAGTATTCGGTCGGGCACCAACTCTGGAAACACCATATATTTT. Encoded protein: CASIRSGTNSGNTIYF.

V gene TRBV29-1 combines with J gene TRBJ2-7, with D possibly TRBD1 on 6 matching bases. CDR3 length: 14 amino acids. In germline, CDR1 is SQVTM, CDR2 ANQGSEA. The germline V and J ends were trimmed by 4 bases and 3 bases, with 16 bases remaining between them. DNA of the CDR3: TGCAGCGTTGTAGGGCAGGGGAGACTCTACGAGCAGTACTTC. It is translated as CSVVGQGRLYEQYF.

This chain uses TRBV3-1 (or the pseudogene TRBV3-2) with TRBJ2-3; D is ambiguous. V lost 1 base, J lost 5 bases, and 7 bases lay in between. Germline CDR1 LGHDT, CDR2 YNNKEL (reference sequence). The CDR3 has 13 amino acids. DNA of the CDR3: TGTGCCAGCAGCCAAGCTGGGCTAGATACGCAGTATTTT. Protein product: CASSQAGLDTQYF.

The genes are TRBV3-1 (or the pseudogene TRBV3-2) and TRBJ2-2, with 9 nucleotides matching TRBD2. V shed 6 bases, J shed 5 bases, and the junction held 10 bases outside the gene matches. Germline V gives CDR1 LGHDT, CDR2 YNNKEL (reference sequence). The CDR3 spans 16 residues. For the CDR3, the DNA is TGTGCCAGCAGTCCCCGGGCCCTAGCGGGAACCGGGGAGCTGTTTTTT. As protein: CASSPRALAGTGELFF.

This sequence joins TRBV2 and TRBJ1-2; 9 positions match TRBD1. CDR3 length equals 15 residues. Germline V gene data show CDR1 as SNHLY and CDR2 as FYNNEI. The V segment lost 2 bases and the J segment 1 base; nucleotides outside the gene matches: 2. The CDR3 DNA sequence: TGTGCCAGCAGTGAAACGGGACAGGGTAACTATGGCTACACCTTC. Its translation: CASSETGQGNYGYTF. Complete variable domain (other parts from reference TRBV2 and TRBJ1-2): EPEVTQTPSHQVTQMGQEVILRCVPISNHLYFYWYRQILGQKVEFLVSFYNNEISEKSEIFDDQFSVERPDGSNFTLKIRSTKLEDSAMYFCASSETGQGNYGYTFGSGTRLTVV.

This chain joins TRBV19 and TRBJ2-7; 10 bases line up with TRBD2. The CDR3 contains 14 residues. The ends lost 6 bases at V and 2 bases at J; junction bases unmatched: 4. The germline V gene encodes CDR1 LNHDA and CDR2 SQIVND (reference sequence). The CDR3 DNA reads TGTGCCAGTAGCCGGACTAGCGGCACCTACGAGCAGTACTTC. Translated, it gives CASSRTSGTYEQYF. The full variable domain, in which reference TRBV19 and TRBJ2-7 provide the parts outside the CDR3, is DGGITQSPKYLFRKEGQNVTLSCEQNLNHDAMYWYRQDPGQGLRLIYYSQIVNDFQKGDIAEGYSVSREKKESFPLTVTSAQKNPTAFYLCASSRTSGTYEQYFGPGTRLTVT.

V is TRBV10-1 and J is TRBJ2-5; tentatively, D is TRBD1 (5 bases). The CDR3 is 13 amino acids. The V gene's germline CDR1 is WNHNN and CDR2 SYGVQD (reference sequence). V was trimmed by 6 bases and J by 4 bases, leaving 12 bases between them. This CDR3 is CASSPSGAETQYF. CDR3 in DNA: TGCGCCAGCAGCCCTAGTGGGGCAGAGACCCAGTACTTC.

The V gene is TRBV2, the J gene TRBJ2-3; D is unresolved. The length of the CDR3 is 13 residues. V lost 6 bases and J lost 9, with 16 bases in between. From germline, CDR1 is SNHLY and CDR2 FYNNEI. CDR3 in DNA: TGTGCCAGCAGGGTTGGACGGAAAGGGACGCAGTATTTT. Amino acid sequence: CASRVGRKGTQYF.

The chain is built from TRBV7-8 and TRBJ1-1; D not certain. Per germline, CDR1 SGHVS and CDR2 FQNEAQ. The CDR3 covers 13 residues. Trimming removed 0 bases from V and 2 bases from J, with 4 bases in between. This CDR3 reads CASSLAANTEAFF. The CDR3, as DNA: TGTGCCAGCAGCTTAGCTGCAAACACTGAAGCTTTCTTT.

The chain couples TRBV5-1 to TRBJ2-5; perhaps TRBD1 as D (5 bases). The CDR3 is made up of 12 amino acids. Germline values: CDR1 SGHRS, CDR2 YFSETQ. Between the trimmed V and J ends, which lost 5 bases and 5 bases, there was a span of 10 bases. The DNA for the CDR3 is TGCGCCAGCAGGGGGCTGAAGGAGACCCAGTACTTC. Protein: CASRGLKETQYF.

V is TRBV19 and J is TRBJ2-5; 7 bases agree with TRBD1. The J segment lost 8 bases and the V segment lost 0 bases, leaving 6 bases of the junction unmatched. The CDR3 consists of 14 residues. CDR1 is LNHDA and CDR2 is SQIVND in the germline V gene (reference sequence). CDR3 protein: CASSIDRGSGTQYF. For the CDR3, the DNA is TGTGCCAGTAGTATAGACAGGGGGTCGGGAACCCAGTACTTC.

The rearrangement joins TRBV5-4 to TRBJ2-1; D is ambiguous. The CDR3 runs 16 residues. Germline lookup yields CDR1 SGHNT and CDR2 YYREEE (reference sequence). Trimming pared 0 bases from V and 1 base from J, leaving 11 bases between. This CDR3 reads CASSLAVGLSYNEQFF. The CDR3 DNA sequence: TGTGCCAGCAGCTTGGCTGTCGGTCTTTCCTACAATGAGCAGTTCTTC.

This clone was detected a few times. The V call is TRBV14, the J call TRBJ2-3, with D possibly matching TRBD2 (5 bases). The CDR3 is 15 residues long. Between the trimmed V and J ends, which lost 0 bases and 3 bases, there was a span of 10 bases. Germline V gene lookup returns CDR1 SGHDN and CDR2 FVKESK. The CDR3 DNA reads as TGTGCCAGCAGCCAAGAGGGGAGAAATACAGATACGCAGTATTTT. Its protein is CASSQEGRNTDTQYF.

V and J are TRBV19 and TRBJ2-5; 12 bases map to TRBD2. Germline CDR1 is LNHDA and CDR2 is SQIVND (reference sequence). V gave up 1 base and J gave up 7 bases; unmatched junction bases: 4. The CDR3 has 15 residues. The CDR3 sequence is CASSIGLAGAGTQYF. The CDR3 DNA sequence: TGTGCCAGTAGTATAGGACTAGCGGGAGCAGGGACCCAGTACTTC.

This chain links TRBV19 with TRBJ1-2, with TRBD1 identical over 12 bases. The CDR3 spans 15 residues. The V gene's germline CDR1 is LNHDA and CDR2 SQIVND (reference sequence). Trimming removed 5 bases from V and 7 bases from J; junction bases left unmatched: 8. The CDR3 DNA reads TGTGCCAGTAGTGAACCGGGACAGGGGGCGCTTGGCTACACCTTC. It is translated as CASSEPGQGALGYTF.

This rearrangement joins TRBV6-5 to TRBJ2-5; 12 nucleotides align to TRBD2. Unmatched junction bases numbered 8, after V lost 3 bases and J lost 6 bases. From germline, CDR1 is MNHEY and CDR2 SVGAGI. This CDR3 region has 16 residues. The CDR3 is CASSYGTSGRQKTQYF. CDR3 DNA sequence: TGTGCCAGCAGTTATGGTACTAGCGGGAGGCAAAAGACCCAGTACTTC.

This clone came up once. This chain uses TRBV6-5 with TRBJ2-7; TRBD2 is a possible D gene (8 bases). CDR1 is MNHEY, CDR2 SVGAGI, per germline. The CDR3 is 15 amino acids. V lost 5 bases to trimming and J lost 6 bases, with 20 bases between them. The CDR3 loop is CASSKPGLGGSEQYF. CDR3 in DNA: TGTGCCAGCAGTAAACCGGGACTAGGGGGCTCCGAGCAGTACTTC.

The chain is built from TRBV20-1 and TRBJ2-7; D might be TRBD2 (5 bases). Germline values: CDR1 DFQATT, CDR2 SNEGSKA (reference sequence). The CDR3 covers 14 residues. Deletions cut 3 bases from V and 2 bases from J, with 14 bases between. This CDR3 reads CSASVSAATYEQYF. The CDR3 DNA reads TGCAGTGCTAGTGTATCAGCGGCCACCTACGAGCAGTACTTC.

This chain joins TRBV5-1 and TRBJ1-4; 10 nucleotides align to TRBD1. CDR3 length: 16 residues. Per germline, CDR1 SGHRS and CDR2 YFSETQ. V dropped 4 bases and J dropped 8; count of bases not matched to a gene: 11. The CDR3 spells CASSHQGLDRGEKLFF. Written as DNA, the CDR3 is TGCGCCAGCAGCCATCAGGGGCTGGACAGGGGGGAAAAACTGTTTTTT. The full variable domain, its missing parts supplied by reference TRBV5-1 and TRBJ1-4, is KAGVTQTPRYLIKTRGQQVTLSCSPISGHRSVSWYQQTPGQGLQFLFEYFSETQRNKGNFPGRFSGRQFSNSRSEMNVSTLELGDSALYLCASSHQGLDRGEKLFFGSGTQLSVL.

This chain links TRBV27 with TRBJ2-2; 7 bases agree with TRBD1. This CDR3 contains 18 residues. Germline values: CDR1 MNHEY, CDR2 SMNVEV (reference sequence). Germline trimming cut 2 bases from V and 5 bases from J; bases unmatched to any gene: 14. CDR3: CASSLRDSSLFGTGELFF. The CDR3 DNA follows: TGTGCCAGCAGTTTAAGGGACAGCTCCCTCTTCGGTACCGGGGAGCTGTTTTTT.

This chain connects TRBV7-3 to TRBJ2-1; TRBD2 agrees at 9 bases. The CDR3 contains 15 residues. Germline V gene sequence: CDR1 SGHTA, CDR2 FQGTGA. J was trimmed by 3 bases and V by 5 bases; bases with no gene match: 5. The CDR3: CASSRHSGSYNEQFF. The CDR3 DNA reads TGTGCCAGCAGCCGCCATAGCGGGAGCTACAATGAGCAGTTCTTC.

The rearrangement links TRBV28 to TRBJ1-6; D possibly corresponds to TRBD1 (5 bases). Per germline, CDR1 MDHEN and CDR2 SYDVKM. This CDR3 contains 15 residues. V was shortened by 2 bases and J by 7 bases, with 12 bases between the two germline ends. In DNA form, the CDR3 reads TGTGCCAGCAGTTTACCCCGCGGGGGGAATTCACCCCTCCACTTT. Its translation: CASSLPRGGNSPLHF. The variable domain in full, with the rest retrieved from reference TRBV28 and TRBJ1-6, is DVKVTQSSRYLVKRTGEKVFLECVQDMDHENMFWYRQDPGLGLRLIYFSYDVKMKEKGDIPEGYSVSREKKERFSLILESASTNQTSMYLCASSLPRGGNSPLHFGNGTRLTVT.

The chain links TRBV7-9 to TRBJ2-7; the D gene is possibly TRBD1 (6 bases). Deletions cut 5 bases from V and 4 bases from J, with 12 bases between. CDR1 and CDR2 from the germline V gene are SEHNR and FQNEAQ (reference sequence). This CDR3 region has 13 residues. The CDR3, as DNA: TGTGCCAGCAGCCAAGGGACACATTACGAGCAGTACTTC. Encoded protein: CASSQGTHYEQYF.

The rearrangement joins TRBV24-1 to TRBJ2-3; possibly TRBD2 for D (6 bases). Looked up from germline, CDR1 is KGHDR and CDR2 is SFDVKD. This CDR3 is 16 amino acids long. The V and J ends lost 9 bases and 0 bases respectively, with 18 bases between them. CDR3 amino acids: CATEDNGRRSTDTQYF. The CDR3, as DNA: TGTGCCACCGAGGATAACGGGAGACGTAGCACAGATACGCAGTATTTT.

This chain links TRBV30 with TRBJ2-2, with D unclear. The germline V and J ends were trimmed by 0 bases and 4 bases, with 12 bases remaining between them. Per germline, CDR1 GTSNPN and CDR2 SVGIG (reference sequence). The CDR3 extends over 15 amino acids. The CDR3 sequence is CAWSVLGSGTGELFF. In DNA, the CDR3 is TGTGCCTGGAGTGTCTTGGGCTCGGGCACCGGGGAGCTGTTTTTT.